This T cell receptor (beta chain) was retrieved from a study of early T cells in non-severe SARS-CoV-2 infection (dated by TCRdb to the early 2020s). A note on the overall study: Because TCR sequencing was done on bulk RNA from unsorted whole blood, the alpha and beta chains could not be paired. Study-level results and caveats: VDJdb matching was skewed toward anti-spike CD8 responses and likely underestimated virus-specific expansions, missing private and CD4 specificities.

The method behind the library was 5' RACE. Sequencing relied on a NextSeq 500. Unique molecular identifiers were attached to individual cDNA molecules in the TCR library protocol so that sequencing error and PCR bias could be corrected. Both TCR alpha and beta chains were sequenced, and tight co-correlation was observed between alpha and beta sequence abundances in each sample. On the authors' methods: Decombinator V4 was used to annotate the V gene, J gene and CDR3 of the TCR sequences. Expanded TCRs were defined as changing significantly between any two time points under a Poisson model with p below 0.0001. Abundances of TCRs were expressed as counts per million after normalisation to the total number of TCRs sequenced in each sample. TRAV1-2 paired with TRAJ12, TRAJ20 or TRAJ33 defined MAIT TCRs, while TRAV10 paired with TRAJ18 defined iNKT TCRs. VDJdb, accessed 1 November 2021, was searched for CMV, EBV and SARS-CoV-2 annotated TCRs, with TCRs annotated for multiple antigens excluded. In-frame beta chains were kept once TCRdb had trimmed the public reads at Q25 with fastp and called clones with MiXCR. Rows with one shared CDR3 protein collapse into an entry with the most common genes and DNA. V and J calls and clone size were set by TCRdb, not the authors. Across this sample there are around 21,000 distinct CDR3 sequences, with around 6% seen only once. The ten largest clones represent approximately 15% of the sample.

Trimming takes 7 bases off V and 7 bases off J; junction bases not matched to a gene: 8. Reading from cysteine to phenylalanine, the CDR3 counts 13 amino acids. Only the CDR3 DNA is retained, 39 bases long and in frame from the first base. CDR1 is given as SQVTM and CDR2 as ANQGSEA, both from the germline V gene. A note on this clonotype: Its cognate antigen has yet to be identified. The record has no base qualities; no much larger clone is one base away.

Set within a cohort of healthcare workers in London, UK, this nested case-control study involved weekly PCR testing of nasopharyngeal swabs along with blood sampling. Healthcare workers were enrolled in the week of the UK lockdown, from 23 to 31 March 2020, and were followed every week for up to roughly 16 weeks. The rearrangement joined TRBV29-1 to TRBJ2-1; the junction holds 9 bases that match TRBD1. The origin of this receptor is an adult who was a healthcare worker with PCR-confirmed SARS-CoV-2 infection or an uninfected control (not recorded which). Specimen: whole blood, collected at baseline. CDR3 reads: CSGPGQGTNEQFF. The sequenced DNA: TGCAGCGGGCCGGGACAGGGCACGAATGAGCAGTTCTTC.